Each of the 17 T cell receptor beta chains below was sequenced from the same sample in a study of T cell clonotyping in hematopoietic cell transplantation. The method was immunoSEQ multiplex PCR; TCRdb's version includes in-frame clones alone and lacks a portion of them. The sample lists 12,000 to 15,000 clones; around 98% were seen once. This specimen was peripheral blood mononuclear cells, taken 30 days after allogeneic stem cell transplant. These TCRs come from a female patient aged 50-65 years who had an allogeneic stem cell transplant from an unrelated donor, so T cells may come from the graft donor. Some clones in this sample may be carry-over from other donors' samples.

V usage is TRBV5-4 and J usage is TRBJ2-7; D may match TRBD1 or TRBD2 (6 bases each). The V gene lost 4 bases and the J gene lost 6 bases, with 11 bases spanning the gap. Germline V gene data show CDR1 as SGHNT and CDR2 as YYREEE (reference sequence). The CDR3 runs 12 residues. CDR3 sequence: CASSPQGGEQYF. CDR3 DNA sequence: TGTGCCAGCAGCCCACAGGGAGGCGAGCAGTACTTC.

The rearrangement joins TRBV6-1 to TRBJ2-7; tentative D call: TRBD1 (5 bases). Trimming pared 4 bases from V and 0 bases from J, leaving 16 bases between. CDR1 and CDR2 from the germline V gene are MNHNS and SASEGT. This CDR3 has 16 amino acids. The CDR3 loop reads CASSVLVTASSYEQYF. The CDR3 bases are TGTGCCAGCAGTGTTCTAGTGACAGCGAGCTCCTACGAGCAGTACTTC.

This chain uses TRBV29-1 with TRBJ1-1; the match to TRBD1 covers 9 bases. Germline assignment: CDR1 SQVTM and CDR2 ANQGSEA. The CDR3 covers 13 residues. J was trimmed by 4 bases and V by 5 bases; bases with no gene match: 5. CDR3 amino acids: CSVWDRVGTEAFF. The CDR3 DNA sequence: TGCAGCGTTTGGGACAGGGTGGGCACTGAAGCTTTCTTT.

This chain links TRBV2 with TRBJ1-1, with a weak D call TRBD1 (5 bases). From germline, CDR1 is SNHLY and CDR2 FYNNEI. The CDR3 totals 13 residues. The ends were cut back, 8 bases at V and 7 bases at J, with 17 bases in the middle. The CDR3 protein is CASLFARADEAFF. CDR3 nucleotide sequence: TGTGCCAGCCTTTTTGCCAGGGCTGATGAAGCTTTCTTT. Together with reference TRBV2 and TRBJ1-1, the CDR3 gives the full variable domain: EPEVTQTPSHQVTQMGQEVILRCVPISNHLYFYWYRQILGQKVEFLVSFYNNEISEKSEIFDDQFSVERPDGSNFTLKIRSTKLEDSAMYFCASLFARADEAFFGQGTRLTVV.

The V and J genes are TRBV19 and TRBJ1-6; no reliable D call. This CDR3 contains 16 residues. Trimming took off 7 bases at V and 0 bases at J, with 13 bases between the two ends. Germline CDR1 is LNHDA and CDR2 is SQIVND (reference sequence). The CDR3 coding sequence is TGTGCCAGTAAGGACGGGAAAAGCTCCTATAATTCACCCCTCCACTTT. As protein: CASKDGKSSYNSPLHF. The full variable domain, completed using reference TRBV19 and TRBJ1-6, is DGGITQSPKYLFRKEGQNVTLSCEQNLNHDAMYWYRQDPGQGLRLIYYSQIVNDFQKGDIAEGYSVSREKKESFPLTVTSAQKNPTAFYLCASKDGKSSYNSPLHFGNGTRLTVT.

This chain connects TRBV30 to TRBJ1-2, with D unclear. V lost 5 bases, J lost 6 bases, and 13 bases lay in between. The CDR3 has 12 residues. Germline CDR1 reads GTSNPN; CDR2 reads SVGIG (reference sequence). This CDR3 reads CAWGARTDGYTF. DNA for the CDR3: TGTGCCTGGGGAGCTCGGACGGATGGCTACACCTTC.

V usage is TRBV4-2 and J usage is TRBJ1-1; the match to TRBD1 covers 11 bases. This CDR3 spans 16 amino acids. The trim removed 4 bases at V and 0 bases at J, leaving 4 bases unmatched. Germline V gene lookup returns CDR1 LGHNA and CDR2 YNFKEQ. CDR3 coding DNA: TGTGCCAGCAGCCGGGGACAGGGGGACCTGAACACTGAAGCTTTCTTT. It is translated as CASSRGQGDLNTEAFF.

The rearrangement links TRBV29-1 to TRBJ1-1, with D uncertain. V shed 3 bases and J shed 9 bases, with 11 bases lying between them. The germline V gene encodes CDR1 SQVTM and CDR2 ANQGSEA. This CDR3 contains 11 residues. The CDR3 reads CSVEGLGKAFF. CDR3 nucleotide sequence: TGCAGCGTTGAGGGGTTGGGAAAAGCTTTCTTT.

V and J are TRBV4-1 and TRBJ1-4; TRBD1 might be the D (5 bases). This CDR3 spans 14 amino acids. Trimming stripped 0 bases from V and 8 bases from J, with 10 bases between. CDR1 and CDR2 from the germline V gene are MGHRA and YSYEKL. The CDR3 region is CASSQDRVGEKLFF. Here the CDR3 DNA reads TGCGCCAGCAGCCAAGACAGGGTTGGAGAAAAACTGTTTTTT.

V is TRBV6-6 and J is TRBJ2-1; D is perhaps TRBD1 or TRBD2 (6 bases each). Germline CDR1 MNHNY, CDR2 SVGAGI (reference sequence). The CDR3 has 11 amino acids. V lost 7 bases and J 13 bases, leaving 14 bases between the germline ends. The CDR3 loop reads CASNGGTFQFF. The CDR3 region has the DNA TGTGCCAGCAACGGCGGGACATTCCAGTTCTTC.

The chain recombines TRBV5-8 with TRBJ1-4, with a weak D call TRBD1 (5 bases). Trimming took off 4 bases at V and 5 bases at J, with 9 bases between the two ends. Germline V gene data show CDR1 as SGHTS and CDR2 as YDEGEE. The CDR3 sequence is 13 residues long. CDR3 nucleotides: TGTGCCAGCAGCGGGGGGTTAAATGAAAAACTGTTTTTT. Translation: CASSGGLNEKLFF.

V usage is TRBV14 and J usage is TRBJ2-7; 7 bases are shared with TRBD2. Germline V CDR1 and CDR2: SGHDN, FVKESK. Unmatched junction bases numbered 8, after V lost 0 bases and J lost 6 bases. The CDR3 runs 15 residues. Here the CDR3 reads CASSQELAGEGEQYF. CDR3 DNA sequence: TGTGCCAGCAGCCAAGAGCTGGCGGGAGAAGGCGAGCAGTACTTC.

V and J are TRBV7-6 and TRBJ2-5; tentative D call: TRBD1 (5 bases). Germline lookup yields CDR1 SGHVS and CDR2 FNYEAQ. This CDR3 is built from 16 residues. V lost 1 base to trimming and J lost 2 bases, with 14 bases between them. CDR3 amino acids: CASSLGRGPLQETQYF. The DNA of the CDR3 is TGTGCCAGCAGCTTAGGTAGGGGCCCGCTACAAGAGACCCAGTACTTC.

This clone was recorded only once. CDR3 protein: CASSDSVSGANVLTF. For the CDR3, the DNA is TGTGCCAGCAGTGACTCAGTTTCTGGGGCCAACGTCCTGACTTTC. The V gene is TRBV6-4, the J gene TRBJ2-6; D is ambiguous. The CDR3 has 15 residues. V dropped 0 bases and J dropped 1 base, with 4 bases sitting between them. The germline gives CDR1 MRHNA, CDR2 SNTAGT.

The chain uses TRBV6-5 and TRBJ1-1; D not certain. Trimming stripped 0 bases from V and 3 bases from J, with 11 bases between. The CDR3 is made up of 15 amino acids. Germline loops: CDR1 MNHEY, CDR2 SVGAGI. The CDR3 region has the DNA TGTGCCAGCAGTTACTCCCCCGGGGTAGACACTGAAGCTTTCTTT. Translation gives CASSYSPGVDTEAFF.

The chain has TRBV19 and TRBJ2-2; D not certain. Germline V lookup: CDR1 LNHDA, CDR2 SQIVND (reference sequence). V was cut by 7 bases and J by 6 bases, with 15 bases left in between. This CDR3 has 14 residues. The CDR3: CASTKDRVAGELFF. The CDR3 DNA sequence: TGTGCCAGTACGAAGGACCGAGTAGCCGGGGAGCTGTTTTTT.

The J gene is TRBJ1-6, the V gene TRBV13; D gene unclear. Per germline, CDR1 PRHDT and CDR2 FYEKMQ (reference sequence). The germline V and J ends were trimmed by 5 bases and 7 bases, with 9 bases remaining between them. This CDR3 has 13 amino acids. The CDR3 DNA reads TGTGCCAGCAGCCCCGGACCCAATTCACCCCTCCACTTT. The encoded protein is CASSPGPNSPLHF.